One sample yielded the 5 T cell receptor beta chains listed below, sequenced in a study of PD-1 blockade in classical Hodgkin lymphoma. The data were produced by immunoSEQ multiplex PCR, yet TCRdb's version contains in-frame clones alone and is incomplete. The table has about 97,000 clones, approximately 83% seen once; the top ten hold about 12%. Each patient relapsed following autologous stem cell transplantation, and prior brentuximab vedotin exposure differed. The source was peripheral blood mononuclear cells (PBMCs), collected at baseline. These receptors came from a human donor with classical Hodgkin lymphoma.

This chain links TRBV28 with TRBJ1-4; D is unclear. V lost 2 bases and J 0 bases, leaving 7 bases between the germline ends. The CDR3 runs 15 residues. Germline V CDR1 and CDR2: MDHEN, SYDVKM. The CDR3 reads CASSLIGATNEKLFF. The CDR3 bases are TGTGCCAGCAGTTTAATAGGAGCAACTAATGAAAAACTGTTTTTT.

For the CDR3, the DNA is TGTGCCAGCCGCCGGGACACCAACACAGATACGCAGTATTTT. Protein sequence: CASRRDTNTDTQYF. The chain combines TRBV2 with TRBJ2-3; the D gene is possibly TRBD1 (6 bases). Germline lookup yields CDR1 SNHLY and CDR2 FYNNEI. The CDR3 consists of 14 residues. The V end lost 8 bases, the J end lost 2 bases, and 14 bases lay between the germline ends.

The rearrangement uses TRBV12-5 and TRBJ1-1, with D perhaps TRBD1 (6 bases). The CDR3 spans 14 residues. CDR1 LGHNT and CDR2 FRNRAP come from the germline V gene. Trimming took off 0 bases at V and 4 bases at J, with 9 bases between the two ends. This chain's CDR3 is CASGLVQGGTEAFF. CDR3 coding DNA: TGTGCTAGTGGTTTGGTACAGGGCGGCACTGAAGCTTTCTTT.

V is TRBV11-2 and J is TRBJ2-1; D is unresolved. The germline V gene has CDR1 SGHAT and CDR2 FQNNGV. The CDR3 consists of 15 residues. The ends were cut back, 3 bases at V and 6 bases at J, with 15 bases in the middle. The CDR3 sequence: CASSFREPGGNEQFF. The CDR3 coding sequence is TGTGCCAGCAGCTTCCGAGAGCCGGGCGGCAATGAGCAGTTCTTC. The whole variable domain, filled in from reference TRBV11-2 and TRBJ2-1, reads EAGVAQSPRYKIIEKRQSVAFWCNPISGHATLYWYQQILGQGPKLLIQFQNNGVVDDSQLPKDRFSAERLKGVDSTLKIQPAKLEDSAVYLCASSFREPGGNEQFFGPGTRLTVL.

CDR3 nucleotide sequence: TGCGCCAGCAGCGCCGGGACAGGGGAAAATCAGCCCCAGCATTTT. Its protein product is CASSAGTGENQPQHF. This chain connects TRBV5-1 to TRBJ1-5; 10 nucleotides agree with TRBD1. The germline CDR1 and CDR2 sequences are SGHRS and YFSETQ. This CDR3 has 15 residues. V lost 4 bases and J lost 4; bases outside the gene matches: 5. Variable domain in full (rest from reference TRBV5-1 and TRBJ1-5): KAGVTQTPRYLIKTRGQQVTLSCSPISGHRSVSWYQQTPGQGLQFLFEYFSETQRNKGNFPGRFSGRQFSNSRSEMNVSTLELGDSALYLCASSAGTGENQPQHFGDGTRLSIL.